These 3 T cell receptor beta chains were all obtained from the same sample, sequenced in a study of Graves' ophthalmopathy and Graves' hyperthyroidism. The TCR beta CDR3 regions underwent amplification from RNA transcripts. The authors performed first-round RT-PCR with HTBI primers and then a second-round multiplex PCR. TCRdb reprocessed the multiplex PCR reads with MiXCR, giving one entry per CDR3 protein. The sample has fewer than 600,000 distinct CDR3 sequences; roughly 14% are singletons. Sequenced material: blood. These receptors came from a woman aged 25 to 45 with Graves' ophthalmopathy.

This clonotype came up many times. V gene TRBV29-1 combines with J gene TRBJ2-7; the D is unclear. Trimming removed 4 bases from V and 1 base from J, with 5 bases in between. The germline V gene encodes CDR1 SQVTM and CDR2 ANQGSEA. The CDR3 extends over 11 amino acids. This CDR3 reads CSVGTSYEQYF. The CDR3 DNA follows: TGCAGCGTTGGTACATCCTACGAGCAGTACTTC.

This chain joins TRBV12-3 or TRBV12-4 and TRBJ2-5; unclear D gene. Trimming removed 3 bases at V and 5 bases at J, with 13 bases between. The CDR3 consists of 14 residues. The CDR3 here is CASSFDLLAETQYF. The CDR3 region has the DNA TGTGCCAGCAGTTTTGACCTCCTCGCGGAGACCCAGTACTTC.

This clonotype was recorded a few times. Germline and junction disagree at one end, which may indicate a read error. V gene TRBV3-1 combines with J gene TRBJ1-1, with unresolved D. This CDR3 comprises 15 residues. CDR1 LGHDT and CDR2 YNNKEL come from the germline V gene (reference sequence). CDR3 region: CASGQAGDGNTEAFF. DNA for the CDR3: TGTGCCAGCGGCCAAGCGGGAGACGGGAACACTGAAGCTTTCTTT.